The rows below give T cell receptor beta chains drawn from one sample of a study of control samples from healthy donors and cancer patients. The data were produced by immunoSEQ multiplex PCR, yet TCRdb's version contains in-frame clones alone and is incomplete. The sample contains approximately 100,000 clones, about nine tenths of which appear only once. Sequenced input: blood. The receptors originated from a human donor in good health. The donor label of this sample is uncertain. The CDR3 runs from the conserved cysteine through the conserved F or W. Fields, in order: V gene, D gene, clone size, J gene, CDR3 DNA, CDR3 protein. A D gene is named only where the DNA matches it firmly. Rows may omit the clone size; those that give it use once, few, many or a size class.

V gene: TRBV6-2/TRBV6-3; D gene: NA; clone size: NA; J gene: TRBJ1-6; CDR3 DNA: TGTGCCAGCAGTCTCATGGACGGGAAAAGCTCCTATAATTCACCCCTCCACTTT; CDR3 protein: CASSLMDGKSSYNSPLHF
V gene: TRBV7-2; D gene: NA; clone size: NA; J gene: TRBJ2-1; CDR3 DNA: TGTGCCAGCAGCTTAGTCGGGATCCTTGGGCTCTCCTACAATGAGCAGTTCTTC; CDR3 protein: CASSLVGILGLSYNEQFF
V gene: TRBV29-1; D gene: NA; clone size: few; J gene: TRBJ2-3; CDR3 DNA: TGCAGCGGTGGAATGAATACGCAGTATTTT; CDR3 protein: CSGGMNTQYF
V gene: TRBV6-5; D gene: TRBD1; clone size: once; J gene: TRBJ2-2; CDR3 DNA: TGTGCCAGCAGTTATCAGGGGGCGCCCGGGGAGCTGTTTTTT; CDR3 protein: CASSYQGAPGELFF
V gene: TRBV27; D gene: NA; clone size: NA; J gene: TRBJ1-4; CDR3 DNA: TGTGCCAGCAGTTTATCCCAGACAGGCAAACTGTTTTTT; CDR3 protein: CASSLSQTGKLFF
V gene: TRBV29-1; D gene: NA; clone size: NA; J gene: TRBJ2-7; CDR3 DNA: TGCAGCGTTGACAGACAGGCCTACGAGCAGTACTTC; CDR3 protein: CSVDRQAYEQYF
V gene: TRBV5-6; D gene: NA; clone size: few; J gene: TRBJ2-5; CDR3 DNA: TGTGCCAGCAGCTTGAGGAGGGGACGACTCCAAGAGACCCAGTACTTC; CDR3 protein: CASSLRRGRLQETQYF
V gene: TRBV30; D gene: TRBD2; clone size: NA; J gene: TRBJ2-3; CDR3 DNA: TGTGCCTGGGGACTAGCGGGGGGGGCAGATACGCAGTATTTT; CDR3 protein: CAWGLAGGADTQYF
V gene: TRBV5-8; D gene: TRBD1; clone size: NA; J gene: TRBJ2-5; CDR3 DNA: TGTGCCAGCAGCTTTGAGGGGGCGCGGGAAGAGACCCAGTACTTC; CDR3 protein: CASSFEGAREETQYF
V gene: TRBV19; D gene: TRBD1; clone size: NA; J gene: TRBJ1-2; CDR3 DNA: TGTGCCAGTCGGGACAGGGGAAGAGGCTACACCTTC; CDR3 protein: CASRDRGRGYTF
V gene: TRBV7-8; D gene: NA; clone size: NA; J gene: TRBJ1-5; CDR3 DNA: TGTGCCAGCAGCTTAGACAGGAGCAATCAGCCCCAGCATTTT; CDR3 protein: CASSLDRSNQPQHF
V gene: TRBV10-2; D gene: NA; clone size: NA; J gene: TRBJ2-2; CDR3 DNA: TGCGCCAGCTGCGTGAGGCAAGACACCGGGGAGCTGTTTTTT; CDR3 protein: CASCVRQDTGELFF
V gene: TRBV12-3/TRBV12-4; D gene: TRBD2; clone size: few; J gene: TRBJ2-1; CDR3 DNA: TGTGCCAGCAGACTAGCGGGGAGCAATGAGCAGTTCTTC; CDR3 protein: CASRLAGSNEQFF
V gene: TRBV5-1; D gene: NA; clone size: NA; J gene: TRBJ2-2; CDR3 DNA: TGCGCCAGCAGCTTGGGAACTTCCGACACCGGGGAGCTGTTTTTT; CDR3 protein: CASSLGTSDTGELFF
V gene: TRBV5-1; D gene: NA; clone size: NA; J gene: TRBJ2-6; CDR3 DNA: TGCGCCAGCACCCACGACTCTGGGGCCAACGTCCTGACTTTC; CDR3 protein: CASTHDSGANVLTF
V gene: TRBV28; D gene: NA; clone size: NA; J gene: TRBJ1-2; CDR3 DNA: TGTGCCAGCAGTCCCCCGGGAGGATATGGCTACACCTTC; CDR3 protein: CASSPPGGYGYTF
V gene: TRBV5-1; D gene: TRBD1; clone size: NA; J gene: TRBJ1-1; CDR3 DNA: TGCGCCAGCAGCATGACAGGGGTTAACACTGAAGCTTTCTTT; CDR3 protein: CASSMTGVNTEAFF
V gene: TRBV10-3; D gene: TRBD1; clone size: NA; J gene: TRBJ2-3; CDR3 DNA: TGTGCCATCAGCTCAACAGGGGGCATCACAGATACGCAGTATTTT; CDR3 protein: CAISSTGGITDTQYF
V gene: TRBV25-1; D gene: TRBD1; clone size: NA; J gene: TRBJ2-2; CDR3 DNA: TGTGCCAGCAGTGAACCTGGACAGGGAAACACCGGGGAGCTGTTTTTT; CDR3 protein: CASSEPGQGNTGELFF
V gene: TRBV11-2; D gene: NA; clone size: few; J gene: TRBJ1-1; CDR3 DNA: TGTGCCAGCAGCCCTCAGCGAGGTCTATTGAACACTGAAGCTTTCTTT; CDR3 protein: CASSPQRGLLNTEAFF
V gene: TRBV12-3/TRBV12-4; D gene: NA; clone size: few; J gene: TRBJ1-1; CDR3 DNA: TGTGCCAGCAGCGGACAGTCAGTTCCCGTGGCTTTCTTT; CDR3 protein: CASSGQSVPVAFF
V gene: TRBV10-2; D gene: TRBD1; clone size: NA; J gene: TRBJ2-3; CDR3 DNA: TGCGCCAGCAGTCTACAGGGGGCTGACACAGATACGCAGTATTTT; CDR3 protein: CASSLQGADTDTQYF
V gene: TRBV12-3/TRBV12-4; D gene: NA; clone size: NA; J gene: TRBJ2-2; CDR3 DNA: TGTGCCAGCGGCCGAGACAACACCGGGGAGCTGTTTTTT; CDR3 protein: CASGRDNTGELFF
V gene: TRBV27; D gene: TRBD1; clone size: NA; J gene: TRBJ1-1; CDR3 DNA: TGTGCCAGCAGTTTATCGAGTACAGGGGGCACTGAAGCTTTCTTT; CDR3 protein: CASSLSSTGGTEAFF
V gene: TRBV10-2; D gene: TRBD1; clone size: NA; J gene: TRBJ1-1; CDR3 DNA: TGCGCCAGCAGCACGTATCTGACAGGGCCGAACACTGAAGCTTTCTTT; CDR3 protein: CASSTYLTGPNTEAFF
V gene: TRBV20-1; D gene: NA; clone size: NA; J gene: TRBJ2-7; CDR3 DNA: TGCAGTGCTAGTGGGCTAGCGATCTCCTACGAGCAGTACTTC; CDR3 protein: CSASGLAISYEQYF
V gene: TRBV5-8; D gene: TRBD1; clone size: NA; J gene: TRBJ2-6; CDR3 DNA: TGTGCCAGCAGCTTTTGGACGGGACAGGGTGTTGCTGGGGCCAACGTCCTGACTTTC; CDR3 protein: CASSFWTGQGVAGANVLTF
V gene: TRBV12-3/TRBV12-4; D gene: TRBD1; clone size: NA; J gene: TRBJ2-3; CDR3 DNA: TGTGCCAGCAGAGTCCTACTAGGGGGCGCGCAGTATTTT; CDR3 protein: CASRVLLGGAQYF
V gene: TRBV4-2; D gene: NA; clone size: NA; J gene: TRBJ2-4; CDR3 DNA: TGTGCCAGCAGCCAGACTGCCATCAATTTCGGTGCCAAAAACATTCAGTACTTC; CDR3 protein: CASSQTAINFGAKNIQYF
V gene: TRBV30; D gene: NA; clone size: NA; J gene: TRBJ1-6; CDR3 DNA: TGTGCCTGGAGCCTGGGGGGGGGCAATTCACCCCTCCACTTT; CDR3 protein: CAWSLGGGNSPLHF
V gene: TRBV27; D gene: NA; clone size: once; J gene: TRBJ1-2; CDR3 DNA: TGTGCCAGCAGTGCCACCCTTTACAGGTCCAATGGCTACACCTTC; CDR3 protein: CASSATLYRSNGYTF
V gene: TRBV24-1; D gene: TRBD1; clone size: NA; J gene: TRBJ1-3; CDR3 DNA: TGTGCCACCAGTGATTCAAGGACAGGGGGCAGTGGAAACACCATATATTTT; CDR3 protein: CATSDSRTGGSGNTIYF
V gene: TRBV11-3; D gene: TRBD2; clone size: NA; J gene: TRBJ2-1; CDR3 DNA: TGTGCCAGCAGCGCGAGCCGCGGGGGGCTTTACAATGAGCAGTTCTTC; CDR3 protein: CASSASRGGLYNEQFF
V gene: TRBV5-1; D gene: TRBD1; clone size: NA; J gene: TRBJ2-5; CDR3 DNA: TGCGCCAGCAGCTTGTCGGCAGGGGGCGTTGAGACCCAGTACTTC; CDR3 protein: CASSLSAGGVETQYF
V gene: TRBV3-1/TRBV3-2; D gene: TRBD2; clone size: NA; J gene: TRBJ2-7; CDR3 DNA: TGTGCCAGCAGCCCTGGGGATAGCGGGACCTACGAGCAGTACTTC; CDR3 protein: CASSPGDSGTYEQYF
V gene: TRBV6-5; D gene: NA; clone size: NA; J gene: TRBJ2-2; CDR3 DNA: TGTGCCAGCAGTTACAACGGCTGGGGAACCGGGGAGCTGTTTTTT; CDR3 protein: CASSYNGWGTGELFF
V gene: TRBV11-2; D gene: NA; clone size: once; J gene: TRBJ2-1; CDR3 DNA: TGTGCCAGCAGCTTAGGTGGGGGGGCCGTCTACAATGAGCAGTTCTTC; CDR3 protein: CASSLGGGAVYNEQFF
V gene: TRBV6-5; D gene: NA; clone size: once; J gene: TRBJ1-1; CDR3 DNA: TGTGCCAGCAGAAGGGTGGGTTTGATGAACACTGAAGCTTTCTTT; CDR3 protein: CASRRVGLMNTEAFF
V gene: TRBV7-6; D gene: NA; clone size: NA; J gene: TRBJ1-6; CDR3 DNA: TGTGCCAGCAGCTTAAGGGGAAGTAATTCACCCCTCCACTTT; CDR3 protein: CASSLRGSNSPLHF
V gene: TRBV6-5; D gene: NA; clone size: NA; J gene: TRBJ1-5; CDR3 DNA: TGTGCCAGCTCACGGGACCCTTCTGATCAGCCCCAGCATTTT; CDR3 protein: CASSRDPSDQPQHF
V gene: TRBV3-1/TRBV3-2; D gene: NA; clone size: NA; J gene: TRBJ1-2; CDR3 DNA: TGTGCCAGCAGCCAAGGGGTCCGTGTTGGTGGCTACACCTTC; CDR3 protein: CASSQGVRVGGYTF
V gene: TRBV6-5; D gene: NA; clone size: NA; J gene: TRBJ1-1; CDR3 DNA: TGTGCCAGCAGTTCCGTCGGAGGGGAAGCTTTCTTT; CDR3 protein: CASSSVGGEAFF
V gene: TRBV5-6; D gene: NA; clone size: NA; J gene: TRBJ1-6; CDR3 DNA: TGTGCCAGCAGCTTGGGCCTCGCCTATAATTCACCCCTCCACTTT; CDR3 protein: CASSLGLAYNSPLHF
V gene: TRBV6-1; D gene: NA; clone size: NA; J gene: TRBJ1-6; CDR3 DNA: TGTGCCAGCAGTGAGGGGACACTTTATAATTCACCCCTCCACTTT; CDR3 protein: CASSEGTLYNSPLHF
V gene: TRBV28; D gene: NA; clone size: NA; J gene: TRBJ1-5; CDR3 DNA: TGTGCCAGCAGTTTATGGGTCGGTAATCAGCCCCAGCATTTT; CDR3 protein: CASSLWVGNQPQHF
V gene: TRBV2; D gene: TRBD1; clone size: NA; J gene: TRBJ1-4; CDR3 DNA: TGTGCCAGCAGTGAGGGACCGAAGACAGGGGGTTCTGAAAAACTGTTTTTT; CDR3 protein: CASSEGPKTGGSEKLFF
V gene: TRBV7-2; D gene: TRBD2; clone size: NA; J gene: TRBJ2-3; CDR3 DNA: TGTGCCAGCAGCTCGGTTGGGACTAGCGGGGACCTCACAGATACGCAGTATTTT; CDR3 protein: CASSSVGTSGDLTDTQYF
V gene: TRBV12-3/TRBV12-4; D gene: NA; clone size: NA; J gene: TRBJ2-3; CDR3 DNA: TGTGCCAGCAGTTTGGCTCCCCTAGATACGCAGTATTTT; CDR3 protein: CASSLAPLDTQYF
V gene: TRBV4-2; D gene: TRBD1; clone size: NA; J gene: TRBJ1-5; CDR3 DNA: TGTGCCAGCAGCCAAGAAGGACAGGGAAACCCTAGTCAGCCCCAGCATTTT; CDR3 protein: CASSQEGQGNPSQPQHF
V gene: TRBV18; D gene: NA; clone size: NA; J gene: TRBJ1-2; CDR3 DNA: TGTGCCAGCTCACCTTCCGGGATAGGCGTTCTAAACTATGGCTACACCTTC; CDR3 protein: CASSPSGIGVLNYGYTF
V gene: TRBV19; D gene: NA; clone size: NA; J gene: TRBJ1-6; CDR3 DNA: TGTGCCAGTAGTACGTCCGGGTCGGAGTCACCCCTCCACTTT; CDR3 protein: CASSTSGSESPLHF
V gene: TRBV6-5; D gene: NA; clone size: NA; J gene: TRBJ1-1; CDR3 DNA: TGTGCCAGCAGTTACTTAACTGAATTCACTGAAGCTTTCTTT; CDR3 protein: CASSYLTEFTEAFF